The rows below give T cell receptor beta chains drawn from one sample of a study of blood T cell repertoires in COVID-19. TCRdb keeps only in-frame clones here, not all; method: immunoSEQ multiplex PCR. The top ten clones hold 1.2% of a sample with over 200,000 clones, 85% to 90% of them seen once. Sequences were obtained from PBMCs or T cells enriched from blood (not recorded which). The receptors shown here come from a young man who had recovered from COVID-19. CDR3s include the opening cysteine and the closing phenylalanine or tryptophan. Each record gives: J gene, clone size, D gene, V gene, CDR3 DNA, CDR3 protein. The D gene is left open where the match is weak. Some rows mark clone size as missing; the rest say once, few, many or name a class of expanded clone.

TRBJ1-6	-	-	TRBV4-3	TGCGCCAGCAGCCAGTCAGGCCCCTATTCACCCCTCCACTTT	CASSQSGPYSPLHF
TRBJ1-4	-	-	TRBV19	TGTGCCAGTTCAGAATCCGGACAGTCTAATGAAAAACTGTTTTTT	CASSESGQSNEKLFF
TRBJ1-6	-	-	TRBV5-1	TGCGCCAGCAGTGGGGGCCTGGGTTCACCCCTCCACTTT	CASSGGLGSPLHF
TRBJ2-2	-	-	TRBV3-1/TRBV3-2	TGTGCCAGCAGCCAAGTCAGTTGGACTAACTACACCGGGGAGCTGTTTTTT	CASSQVSWTNYTGELFF
TRBJ1-2	-	-	TRBV30	TGTGCCTGGAACTTGGGGGCCCCCTTCTATGGCTACACCTTC	CAWNLGAPFYGYTF
TRBJ1-2	-	-	TRBV6-5	TGTGCCAGCAGAGTAACAGGGCTCGGCTACACCTTC	CASRVTGLGYTF
TRBJ1-1	-	-	TRBV28	TGTGCCAGCAGTCTCACGACAGCCCGTAATAGTGACACTGAAGCTTTCTTT	CASSLTTARNSDTEAFF
TRBJ1-1	once	TRBD1	TRBV6-2/TRBV6-3	TGTGCCAGCAGCGGGACAGGGGTCAGCCTGAACACTGAAGCTTTCTTT	CASSGTGVSLNTEAFF
TRBJ1-1	-	TRBD1	TRBV9	TGTGCCAGCAGCGAGGGGACAGGACGGAACACTGAAGCTTTCTTT	CASSEGTGRNTEAFF
TRBJ1-5	-	-	TRBV28	TGTGCCAGCAGTTTATACAGGGCTCTTGGAGTCGATCAGCCCCAGCATTTT	CASSLYRALGVDQPQHF
TRBJ1-5	-	-	TRBV9	TGTGCCAGCAGCGTAACAAGGACGAGCGGGGGCAATCAGCCCCAGCATTTT	CASSVTRTSGGNQPQHF
TRBJ1-2	few	-	TRBV19	TGTGCCAGTAGTATACTGACTGGAGACTATGGCTACACCTTC	CASSILTGDYGYTF
TRBJ2-7	-	TRBD1	TRBV7-2	TGTGCCAGCAGCCCGGACAGGGGTAGCTACGAGCAGTACTTC	CASSPDRGSYEQYF
TRBJ2-5	-	TRBD2	TRBV18	TGTGCCAGCTCACCGACTAGCGCGGAGACCCAGTACTTC	CASSPTSAETQYF
TRBJ1-2	-	TRBD1	TRBV5-1	TGCGCCAGCAGCGCTGGGACAGGGGGTTTCGGTGGCTACACCTTC	CASSAGTGGFGGYTF
TRBJ2-5	-	-	TRBV27	TGTGCCAGCAGTTTATATCAGAGAGGAAGAGAGACCCAGTACTTC	CASSLYQRGRETQYF
TRBJ2-3	-	-	TRBV2	TGTGCCAGTACCGAGGCATTTTCGGCAGATACGCAGTATTTT	CASTEAFSADTQYF
TRBJ1-1	-	TRBD1	TRBV10-2	TGCGCCAGCAGCACAGGGGGCACTGAAGCTTTCTTT	CASSTGGTEAFF
TRBJ2-1	-	TRBD2	TRBV4-3	TGCGCCAGCAGCCAAACTAGCGGGGGGAGTCGGGCCTACAATGAGCAGTTCTTC	CASSQTSGGSRAYNEQFF
TRBJ1-1	-	TRBD1	TRBV12-3/TRBV12-4	TGTGCCAGCAGAGCCGGACAGGCCACTGAAGCTTTCTTT	CASRAGQATEAFF
TRBJ2-5	once	TRBD2	TRBV6-5	TGTGCCAGCAGTTACTATGCTAGCGGGGAGACCCAGTACTTC	CASSYYASGETQYF
TRBJ2-7	-	TRBD2	TRBV20-1	TGCAGTGCTAGTCAGCGGGGTCCCTGGGAGCAGTACTTC	CSASQRGPWEQYF
TRBJ1-5	-	-	TRBV5-5	TGTGCCAGCAGCTTGGTGCCAGGGAATAGCAATCAGCCCCAGCATTTT	CASSLVPGNSNQPQHF
TRBJ2-5	-	TRBD2	TRBV27	TGTGCCAGCAGTGAAGGACTAGCTCAGGAGACCCAGTACTTC	CASSEGLAQETQYF
TRBJ2-2	-	-	TRBV24-1	TGTGCCACCAGTGGCCAGGGGAGCGGGGAGCTGTTTTTT	CATSGQGSGELFF
TRBJ2-3	-	TRBD2	TRBV28	TGTGCCAGCAGTTTAATGTGGCTAGCGGGTCACCTAAGCACAGATACGCAGTATTTT	CASSLMWLAGHLSTDTQYF
TRBJ1-4	-	-	TRBV28	TGTGCCAGCGCTACAGGAGGGCTGGGTAATGAAAAACTGTTTTTT	CASATGGLGNEKLFF
TRBJ2-2	-	TRBD2	TRBV2	TGTGCCAGCGGCGGGAGAGGGACCGGGGAGCTGTTTTTT	CASGGRGTGELFF
TRBJ2-3	-	-	TRBV7-2	TGTGCCAGCAGCTCCGATACCGGGACTCAAAGCACAGATACGCAGTATTTT	CASSSDTGTQSTDTQYF
TRBJ2-2	-	TRBD2	TRBV7-6	TGTGCCAGCAGCTCTAGGAGTACTAGCGGGTCCACCGGGGAGCTGTTTTTT	CASSSRSTSGSTGELFF
TRBJ2-3	-	-	TRBV11-2	TGTGCCAGCAGCTTAGGACTTGTTAGCACAGATACGCAGTATTTT	CASSLGLVSTDTQYF
TRBJ2-1	-	-	TRBV18	TGTGCCAGCTCACCGTACGGTTACAATGAGCAGTTCTTC	CASSPYGYNEQFF
TRBJ2-7	-	TRBD2	TRBV28	TGTGCCAGCATTCCTCGATCAGGGGCTAGCGGGTACGAGCAGTACTTC	CASIPRSGASGYEQYF